This TCR beta chain was observed in a study of T cells in Graves' hyperthyroidism and ophthalmopathy (dated by TCRdb to the late 2010s). Turning to the overall study: Peripheral blood was sampled at the time of initial diagnosis, prior to any treatment. In about 6 Graves' hyperthyroidism patients, the study also compared T-cell repertoires from thyroid tissue with T-cell repertoires from blood. Prospective prediction of ophthalmopathy was tested in an independent validation cohort consisting of roughly 20 hyperthyroidism patients and some 16 patients who later progressed to ophthalmopathy. After blood sampling, hyperthyroidism patients were treated with methimazole at a starting dose of 30 mg daily, and ophthalmopathy patients were treated with high-dose intravenous methylprednisolone. TCR Vbeta CDR3 sequencing of 120 to 150 peripheral blood samples (fewer than 45 ophthalmopathy, 75 or so hyperthyroidism and roughly 17 progressor patients) is reported in the paper. The approximately 90 discovery patients were randomly split 7:3 into training and test sets. To identify distinguishing TCR V-J signatures, a discovery cohort of 95 to 100 patients was used, comprising under 45 with Graves' ophthalmopathy and 57 with stable Graves' hyperthyroidism. General findings and caveats noted by the study authors: Blood samples also contained most of the expanded thyroid clonotypes (frequency above 0.001), which suggests that blood repertoires may reflect thyroid immune responses. In cross-validation, a model built on a 13 V-J signature told ophthalmopathy apart from stable hyperthyroidism with 87.88% sensitivity and roughly 81% specificity, and in testing the same model reached 80%/75%. Sample size was not statistically predetermined, and blinding of investigators to group allocation was not performed. In validation, progression to ophthalmopathy was predicted by the model with roughly 71% sensitivity and around 76% specificity, a median of roughly 6.4 months before onset.

Stable Graves' hyperthyroidism was defined as the absence of progression to ophthalmopathy over 18 months of follow-up. Hyperthyroidism patients were newly diagnosed, had a disease duration of under 2 months, and were aged 18 to 65 years. Any patient with an uncontrolled infection, another autoimmune disease, pregnancy or lactation was excluded. Diagnoses were based on clinical symptoms, serum thyroxine and TRAb, thyroid ultrasound and orbital computed tomography. PBMCs were isolated from 7.5 to 10 ml of fresh peripheral blood by Ficoll-Paque density gradient centrifugation. Trizol reagent was used to extract total RNA, and RNA quality was then checked on an Agilent 2100 Bioanalyzer. The TCR beta CDR3 regions were amplified from the RNA transcripts. The TCR CDR3 was subjected to a first round of RT-PCR using the HTBI primer set and the Qiagen OneStep RT-PCR kit. A second multiplex PCR round built the libraries, followed by size selection and purification. The libraries were sequenced on an Illumina HiSeq2000 using paired-end 100 bp reads. Turning to the authors' computational methods: Raw data were processed with SOAPnuke, discarding reads with adapters, uncalled bases, mean Phred below 15, or no exact constant-primer or identifier match. COPE v1.2.5 was used to merge high-quality paired reads, and clonotypes were defined as unique nucleotide sequences. Clonotypes were aligned to IMGT TRBV, TRBD and TRBJ reference segments using MiTCR v1.1. Only V-J combinations with frequency above 0.0001, covering about 99% of repertoires, were analysed. A TCS score was defined as the ratio of F50 (clonal expansion) to E x V (chaos), with BLOSUM62-based TCRdist applied between CDR3 peptides within each V-J. Welch's t-statistics and random forest reduced fewer than 600 V-J features to about 12, which were used in a naive Bayes classifier (R e1071). Through fastp at Q25 and MiXCR, TCRdb rebuilt clones from the public reads, retaining in-frame beta chains. A single entry per CDR3 protein holds the most common genes and DNA from its merged rows. The V and J calls here are based on TCRdb, not the publication. The sample records about 380,000 distinct CDR3 sequences, 14% of which are singletons. The ten largest clones add up to about 11% of the sample.

Turning to this clonotype: What this receptor recognizes is not known. No qualities accompany the bases; no much larger clone lies one base away.

This sequence originates from a woman aged 55-70 years with Graves' hyperthyroidism. Sequencing was done on a sample of blood.

The CDR3 reads as follows: CASGLVNRPSYEQYF. In nucleotides, the sequence is TGTGCTAGTGGTTTGGTGAACCGACCCTCCTACGAGCAGTACTTC. Recombination linked TRBV12-5 to TRBJ2-7; the D gene remains uncertain. For CDR1 and CDR2, the germline V gene lists LGHNT and FRNRAP. V is shortened by 0 bases, J by 0 bases, and the region joining them spans 9 bases. From its cysteine to its phenylalanine, the CDR3 spans 15 amino acids. Only CDR3 DNA remains: 45 bases, in frame from the first base.